The rows below give T cell receptor beta chains drawn from one sample of a study of control samples from healthy donors and cancer patients. The protocol was immunoSEQ multiplex PCR, while the TCRdb copy is restricted to in-frame clones and leaves out a portion. This table has about 180,000 clones, more than 85% appearing once. The sequenced sample consisted of blood. Every receptor here comes from a woman between 40 and 55 years old in good health. Each CDR3 is given with its conserved first and last residue. D genes are given only for firm matches. Size values are once, few and many counts, or a class for expanded clones, and some rows have none.

cdr3_nt	cdr3_aa	d_call	clone_size	v_call	j_call
TGTGCCAGCTTACGAGGGGGCAGTGGGACTGAAGCTTTCTTT	CASLRGGSGTEAFF	TRBD1	NA	TRBV6-5	TRBJ1-1
TGCGCCAGCAGCCAAGTATACGCGGGGGGCACTGAAGCTTTCTTT	CASSQVYAGGTEAFF	NA	NA	TRBV4-1	TRBJ1-1
TGCGCCAGCAGCTTGGTTCGAGACAGGGGGCCGGGCAATCAGCCCCAGCATTTT	CASSLVRDRGPGNQPQHF	TRBD1	few	TRBV5-1	TRBJ1-5
TGTGCCAGCAGCAAGCGGGGGGACCCCACAGATACGCAGTATTTT	CASSKRGDPTDTQYF	TRBD2	NA	TRBV7-3	TRBJ2-3
TGTGCCAGCAGCCAAGAAGAGGTCCGGTGGGACACCGGGGAGCTGTTTTTT	CASSQEEVRWDTGELFF	NA	NA	TRBV3-1/TRBV3-2	TRBJ2-2
TGCAGCGTTACCACCGGGACAGGGAATATCTACGAGCAGTACTTC	CSVTTGTGNIYEQYF	TRBD1	NA	TRBV29-1	TRBJ2-7
TGTGCCAGCAGCCTCAGACAGGGGGCGACTGAAGCTTTCTTT	CASSLRQGATEAFF	TRBD1	NA	TRBV7-3	TRBJ1-1
TGTGCCAGTCCAATGGGGGGACAGGGGACAAGTCAGCCCCAGCATTTT	CASPMGGQGTSQPQHF	TRBD1	NA	TRBV25-1	TRBJ1-5
TGTGCCATCAGTGAGTCAAACGGGAGCTCCTACAATGAGCAGTTCTTC	CAISESNGSSYNEQFF	NA	NA	TRBV10-3	TRBJ2-1
TGTGCCAGCAGTCCGGCGTATGAAAAACTGTTTTTT	CASSPAYEKLFF	NA	NA	TRBV12-3/TRBV12-4	TRBJ1-4
TGTGCCAGCAGAGGGAACATGAACACTGAAGCTTTCTTT	CASRGNMNTEAFF	NA	NA	TRBV2	TRBJ1-1
TGTGCCAGCAGCCCCGCGACAGGGATCGATGGCTACACCTTC	CASSPATGIDGYTF	NA	NA	TRBV21-1	TRBJ1-2
TGCGCCAGCAGAGAAAGGGGGACAGGGGCTAGGGAGCAGTTCTTC	CASRERGTGAREQFF	TRBD1	NA	TRBV4-1	TRBJ2-1
TGCGCCAGCAGCCAAGCATCGAGACTAGCGGTAAGCTCCTACGAGCAGTACTTC	CASSQASRLAVSSYEQYF	TRBD2	NA	TRBV4-1	TRBJ2-7
TGCGCCAGCAGCCTAGGGACTAGCGGGGGGGAGACCCAGTACTTC	CASSLGTSGGETQYF	TRBD2	NA	TRBV5-1	TRBJ2-5
TGTGCCAGCAGTTTGTCCGGGACAGTGAACACTGAAGCTTTCTTT	CASSLSGTVNTEAFF	TRBD1	NA	TRBV6-5	TRBJ1-1
TGTGCCAGCAGATTAGGGTACAATCAGCCCCAGCATTTT	CASRLGYNQPQHF	NA	once	TRBV6-5	TRBJ1-5
TGTGCCAGCAGTGAAACAGGGGTAGGCACTGAAGCTTTCTTT	CASSETGVGTEAFF	TRBD1	NA	TRBV5-5	TRBJ1-1
TGTGCCAGCAGTGGGTGGGACAGGGGAGGTAACACTGAAGCTTTCTTT	CASSGWDRGGNTEAFF	TRBD1	NA	TRBV6-1	TRBJ1-1
TGTGCCAGCAGCCCCTCACTGGCCAGCTACGAGCAGTACTTC	CASSPSLASYEQYF	NA	NA	TRBV5-6	TRBJ2-7
TGCGCCAGCAGCTTGGGTGCAGGGGGGAACACAGATACGCAGTATTTT	CASSLGAGGNTDTQYF	NA	NA	TRBV5-1	TRBJ2-3
TGTGCCAGCAGCGCACTGACAGGGTTGAACACTGAAGCTTTCTTT	CASSALTGLNTEAFF	TRBD1	once	TRBV5-5	TRBJ1-1
TGTGCCACCAGCGCAGGGGGGACAGGAAACTATGGCTACACCTTC	CATSAGGTGNYGYTF	TRBD1	few	TRBV15	TRBJ1-2
TGTGCCAGCAGCTTTTTAGGGGTAATGAACACTGAAGCTTTCTTT	CASSFLGVMNTEAFF	NA	NA	TRBV7-2	TRBJ1-1
TGCGCCAGTACAGGGGTGGCAAACACCATATATTTT	CASTGVANTIYF	TRBD1	once	TRBV23-1	TRBJ1-3
TGTGCCAGCAGGGGGGACAGCTCCTATAATTCACCCCTCCACTTT	CASRGDSSYNSPLHF	TRBD1	few	TRBV5-4	TRBJ1-6
TGTGCCATCAGTGAGGGCACCTCAAGTGTTTCACCCCTCCACTTT	CAISEGTSSVSPLHF	NA	NA	TRBV10-3	TRBJ1-6
TGTGCCAGCAGTTTTGTGGCAGGTTATAATTCACCCCTCCACTTT	CASSFVAGYNSPLHF	NA	NA	TRBV27	TRBJ1-6
TGTGCCAGCAGCGCCGGGGCGGGAGGTCAGCCCCAGCATTTT	CASSAGAGGQPQHF	NA	NA	TRBV7-8	TRBJ1-5
TGTGCCAGTAGTAGAGGGACTAGCGGGGAAATTAGCACAGATACGCAGTATTTT	CASSRGTSGEISTDTQYF	TRBD2	NA	TRBV19	TRBJ2-3
TGTGCCATCAGTGAGTCTCCGGGATCCGGCAATCAGCCCCAGCATTTT	CAISESPGSGNQPQHF	NA	NA	TRBV10-3	TRBJ1-5
TGTGCCAGCAGCTCACTGACGGACAGTGGGGGCAATGAGCAGTTCTTC	CASSSLTDSGGNEQFF	NA	NA	TRBV27	TRBJ2-1
TGCGCCAGCAGCTTGGGTGACAGGGGGCTGAACACCGGGGAGCTGTTTTTT	CASSLGDRGLNTGELFF	TRBD1	NA	TRBV5-1	TRBJ2-2
TGTGCTAGTGGTTCGGGCGGATTGGGTGGTCAGCCCCAGCATTTT	CASGSGGLGGQPQHF	NA	NA	TRBV12-5	TRBJ1-5
TGTGCCAGCAGCCCTCGGGGGGCCCAAGAGACCCAGTACTTC	CASSPRGAQETQYF	NA	NA	TRBV9	TRBJ2-5
TGTGCCAGCAGCCCTCGGGCTAGCGGGAACCAAGAGACCCAGTACTTC	CASSPRASGNQETQYF	TRBD2	NA	TRBV7-9	TRBJ2-5
TGTGCCATCAGCGAACCGTCCTGGCGGGCCCAGTACTTC	CAISEPSWRAQYF	NA	NA	TRBV10-3	TRBJ2-5
TGTGCCAGCAGTCAGCGGAGGTCCTACGAGCAGTACTTC	CASSQRRSYEQYF	NA	NA	TRBV27	TRBJ2-7
TGTGCCAGCAGCTCGGACAGGGCAGCAGGGTATGGCTACACCTTC	CASSSDRAAGYGYTF	TRBD1	NA	TRBV7-9	TRBJ1-2
TGTGCCAGCAGTTCCTCACAGGGGATAGGTTTCTTT	CASSSSQGIGFF	TRBD1	NA	TRBV28	TRBJ1-1
TGTGCCAGCAGCTTAGCGGGAGCCACAGATACGCAGTATTTT	CASSLAGATDTQYF	NA	NA	TRBV7-9	TRBJ2-3
TGTGCCAGCAGCTTAGATATTTCTGAGCAGTTCTTC	CASSLDISEQFF	NA	NA	TRBV7-9	TRBJ2-1
TGTGCCAGTAATAGTGGTGGCGGGTATATTTCACCCCTCCACTTT	CASNSGGGYISPLHF	NA	NA	TRBV19	TRBJ1-6
TGTGCCAGCAGTTTAGGTCAGGGCGTGGGCGTAACTGAAGCTTTCTTT	CASSLGQGVGVTEAFF	NA	NA	TRBV28	TRBJ1-1
TGTGCCATCAGTGTGGACAGGGGCTCCTACGAGCAGTACTTC	CAISVDRGSYEQYF	TRBD1	NA	TRBV10-3	TRBJ2-7
TGTGCCAGTAGTCCGTCGGATCTACCCAGCTACGAGCAGTACTTC	CASSPSDLPSYEQYF	NA	NA	TRBV19	TRBJ2-7
TGTGCCAGCAGTTACTCGGGACTCACCTACGAGCAGTACTTC	CASSYSGLTYEQYF	NA	NA	TRBV6-6	TRBJ2-7
TGTGCCAGCAGCCAGAACATAAACAATGAGCAGTTCTTC	CASSQNINNEQFF	NA	NA	TRBV14	TRBJ2-1
TGTGCCAGCAGCGACAGTTCAAGTGAAAAACTGTTTTTT	CASSDSSSEKLFF	NA	NA	TRBV28	TRBJ1-4
TGTGCCAGCAGCCTGGGACAGGGGTTCGAGCAGTACTTC	CASSLGQGFEQYF	TRBD1	few	TRBV3-1/TRBV3-2	TRBJ2-7
TGCGCCAGCAGCCCGACAGGGCCTAGCTCTGGAAACACCATATATTTT	CASSPTGPSSGNTIYF	TRBD1	NA	TRBV5-1	TRBJ1-3
TGCGCCAGCAGCTTGGATACCCCCCTAAGGGCTTTCTTT	CASSLDTPLRAFF	NA	NA	TRBV5-1	TRBJ1-1
TGTGCCAGCAGCTTTCCGAGGGATACGCAGTATTTT	CASSFPRDTQYF	NA	NA	TRBV11-2	TRBJ2-3
TGTGCCAGCAAGCCAAGAGATATGAACACTGAAGCTTTCTTT	CASKPRDMNTEAFF	NA	once	TRBV27	TRBJ1-1
TGTGCCAGCAGCCTAATTACTCTTGTGGATGGCTACACCTTC	CASSLITLVDGYTF	NA	NA	TRBV13	TRBJ1-2
TGCGCCAGCAGCTTGGCTGAAAACAGGGACGGAAAACTGTTTTTT	CASSLAENRDGKLFF	NA	NA	TRBV5-1	TRBJ1-4
TGTGCCAGCAGCTACCAGCGGGGGGCGGGAGAGACCCAGTACTTC	CASSYQRGAGETQYF	TRBD2	NA	TRBV7-8	TRBJ2-5
TGTGCCAGCTCACCACAAGTCCATACTAGCAATCAGCCCCAGCATTTT	CASSPQVHTSNQPQHF	NA	NA	TRBV18	TRBJ1-5